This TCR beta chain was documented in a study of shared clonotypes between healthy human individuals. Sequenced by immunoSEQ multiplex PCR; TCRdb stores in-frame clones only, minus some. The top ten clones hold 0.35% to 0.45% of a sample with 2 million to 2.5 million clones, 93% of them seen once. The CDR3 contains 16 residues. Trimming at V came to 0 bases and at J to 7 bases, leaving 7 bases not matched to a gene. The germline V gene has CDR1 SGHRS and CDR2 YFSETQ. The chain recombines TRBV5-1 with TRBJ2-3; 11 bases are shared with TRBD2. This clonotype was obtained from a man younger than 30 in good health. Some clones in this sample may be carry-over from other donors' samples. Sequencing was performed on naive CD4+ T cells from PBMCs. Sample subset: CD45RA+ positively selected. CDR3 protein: CASSLAGVAGGYTQYF. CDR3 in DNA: TGCGCCAGCAGCTTGGCCGGGGTAGCGGGAGGGTATACGCAGTATTTT.